This TCR beta chain was sequenced in a study of T cell responses to AZD1222 COVID-19 vaccine (dated by TCRdb to about 2021). In terms of the full investigation: AZD1222 recipients with second doses at about 4 weeks or about 12 weeks were pooled, because spike-specific TCR depth and breadth did not differ between schedules. TCR sequencing was performed for 233 trial participants, of whom about 200 were given two doses of AZD1222 and around 26 were given two doses of MenACWY control vaccine. Trial participants were enrolled into age subgroups of 18-55, 56-69 and 70-plus years, which contained approximately 150, 30 and 60 TCR-sequenced participants, respectively.

The CDR3 regions of human TCRbeta chains were analyzed by immunosequencing. Per the source publication's procedure: TCRs in the repertoires were matched against a reference library of SARS-CoV-2-specific TCRs that had been generated with the MIRA antigen-specificity platform. Breadth was defined as the fraction of unique TCRs that were SARS-CoV-2-associated. Depth was defined as the fraction of total T cells that were SARS-CoV-2-associated. Using the MIRA data, each spike-specific TCR was assigned both to the spike region to which the TCR was reactive and to a CD4 or CD8 class. Log10-transformed breadth and depth values were compared by one-way ANOVA with Sidak's multiple comparisons tests. The immuneACCESS repertoire file appears here via TCRdb, limited to in-frame rearrangements. These files lack a portion of the clones; in checked studies, under half of the deficit traces to unresolved V genes, and the cause of the others is not known. V and J calls and clone size are given by that table; D and trimming were obtained from the DNA. A total of over 150,000 clones appear in this sample, approximately 90% of them only once. About 1.6% of the sample is held by the ten biggest clonotypes.

Turning to this clone: This receptor's antigen is unknown. No base-level quality is on record; no much larger clone is a single base apart.

What the research found in general, with its limitations: No day 14 peak-response samples were available, so repertoires were characterized only after the peak T cell response. After two AZD1222 doses, spike-specific TCR breadth and depth were significantly higher than at day 0 and than in MenACWY recipients. Reportedly, almost half of the unique spike-specific TCRs recognized epitopes lying outside the regions that are mutated in the B.1.351 and B.1.1.7 variants. In the small 56-69-year group, the increase in depth fell short of significance, most likely because of low power. Participants were mostly white British, with more females than males. The authors suggested clonal diversity may have been underestimated. Conclusions about previously exposed vaccinees are limited, since just a handful of AZD1222 recipients were seropositive for SARS-CoV-2 at baseline. Vaccine-associated CD4 TCRs spanned the whole spike protein, with dominant responses in regions 160-218 and 743-854.

The time point label of this sample denotes: baseline before first vaccination. The vaccinee samples were drawn from two UK trials, COV001 and COV002, one of which was a single-blind randomized controlled phase 2/3 trial testing AZD1222 (ChAdOx1 nCoV-19) in healthy adults. For TCRbeta chain sequencing, PBMC samples from trial participants were taken at day 0 and at day 28 after the second dose. Relative to germline, V is 6 bases shorter and J is 3 bases shorter, with 24 bases between their ends. Measured from the cysteine to the phenylalanine, the CDR3 is 18 residues long. Here the CDR3 DNA is all that survives: 54 bases in frame from base 1. Reading the germline V gene (reference sequence) gives CDR1 MNHEY and CDR2 SMNVEV.

The sequence derives from an adult in good health. The V and J segments used are TRBV27 and TRBJ1-3; the D gene assignment is ambiguous. Here the sequenced sample was peripheral blood, taken on day 0 of AZD1222 vaccination. The DNA reads TGTGCCAGCAGCATATCAGGTCGTCACGGTTACGTTGGAAACACCATATATTTT. This sequence encodes CASSISGRHGYVGNTIYF.